This passage covers 18 T cell receptor beta chains from one sample sequenced in a study of T cell responses to AZD1222 COVID-19 vaccine. Sequencing was performed with immunoSEQ multiplex PCR; in TCRdb, only in-frame clones are kept and a portion is missing. Here the sample spans 100,000 to 150,000 clones, 93% being singletons. The sequencing used peripheral blood, collected on day 0 of AZD1222 vaccination. The receptor set was obtained from an adult in good health.

The chain employs TRBV27 and TRBJ1-2; 7 bases map to TRBD1. Germline V gene sequence: CDR1 MNHEY, CDR2 SMNVEV (reference sequence). J was trimmed by 4 bases and V by 3 bases; bases with no gene match: 2. The CDR3 runs 13 residues. Here the CDR3 DNA reads TGTGCCAGCAGTTTGGGACAGTTCTATGGCTACACCTTC. It specifies CASSLGQFYGYTF.

This clone was counted a few times. The chain recombines TRBV27 with TRBJ2-3; TRBD2 matches 7 bases. There are 18 residues in the CDR3. Per germline, CDR1 MNHEY and CDR2 SMNVEV (reference sequence). V gave up 6 bases and J gave up 5 bases; unmatched junction bases: 20. DNA for the CDR3: TGTGCCAGCAGAAGTCCCGCTGGGTCCGCGGGGGAGAGAGATACGCAGTATTTT. Amino acids: CASRSPAGSAGERDTQYF.

V usage is TRBV7-9 and J usage is TRBJ2-3; 8 nucleotides match TRBD2. The germline CDR1 and CDR2 sequences are SEHNR and FQNEAQ (reference sequence). This CDR3 spans 17 amino acids. V shed 1 base and J 3 bases; nucleotides not matched to a gene: 9. This CDR3 reads CASSLGLQRGITDTQYF. CDR3 bases: TGTGCCAGCAGCTTAGGTCTCCAGCGGGGGATAACAGATACGCAGTATTTT.

V gene TRBV12-3 or TRBV12-4 combines with J gene TRBJ1-2, with unresolved D. The CDR3 totals 12 residues. V was pared by 11 bases and J by 4 bases, with 14 bases between. The CDR3 region is CASGAPVYGYTF. Written as DNA, the CDR3 is TGTGCCTCCGGCGCGCCAGTCTATGGCTACACCTTC.

The V and J genes are TRBV18 and TRBJ1-1; the D gene is possibly TRBD1 (5 bases). Germline-derived CDR1 and CDR2 are KGHSH and LQKENI. V dropped 1 base and J dropped 4 bases, with 10 bases sitting between them. The CDR3 has 14 residues. For the CDR3, the DNA is TGTGCCAGCTCACCACAGGGACGGGGCACTGAAGCTTTCTTT. This translates into CASSPQGRGTEAFF.

The chain employs TRBV12-3 or TRBV12-4 and TRBJ1-5; D perhaps matches TRBD1 (6 bases). The CDR3 is made up of 12 amino acids. With 1 base removed from V and 11 bases from J, the gap between germline ends came to 9 bases. CDR3 nucleotides: TGTGCCAGCAGTTTAGGTTCAGGGGCCCAGCATTTT. It yields the protein CASSLGSGAQHF.

Comments on this clone: A junction boundary mismatches the germline segment, possibly from a read error. The chain employs TRBV27 and TRBJ1-5; TRBD1 agrees at 9 bases. The CDR3 has 15 residues. CDR1 MNHEY and CDR2 SMNVEV come from the germline V gene (reference sequence). CDR3 loop: CASSLGTGGNQPQHF. CDR3 DNA sequence: TGTGCCAGCAGCCTGGGAACAGGGGGCAACCAGCCCCAGCATTTT.

The chain combines TRBV6-4 with TRBJ2-1; D not resolved. This CDR3 comprises 15 residues. V lost 0 bases and J 8 bases, leaving 14 bases between the germline ends. CDR1 is MRHNA and CDR2 is SNTAGT in the germline V gene. CDR3 in amino acids: CASSDSLRSTHEQFF. The CDR3 DNA is TGTGCCAGCAGTGACTCCCTCCGGTCCACCCATGAGCAGTTCTTC.

The chain joins TRBV30 to TRBJ1-2; 7 nucleotides line up with TRBD1. The CDR3 is made up of 16 amino acids. The V gene end was trimmed by 0 bases and the J gene end by 0 bases; junction bases not matched to a gene: 7. Germline assignment: CDR1 GTSNPN and CDR2 SVGIG (reference sequence). The CDR3 reads CAWSVPGQVPNYGYTF. The CDR3 DNA sequence: TGTGCCTGGAGTGTACCCGGACAGGTTCCTAACTATGGCTACACCTTC.

The chain couples TRBV30 to TRBJ1-3; 10 bases agree with TRBD1. Germline CDR1 reads GTSNPN; CDR2 reads SVGIG (reference sequence). The CDR3 runs 14 residues. V was clipped by 5 bases and J by 0 bases; unmatched bases: 1. The CDR3 spells CAWRDRGSGNTIYF. The CDR3 bases are TGTGCCTGGCGGGACAGGGGCTCTGGAAACACCATATATTTT.

CDR3 region: CASSGTSGGYEQYF. CDR3 in DNA: TGTGCCAGCTCTGGAACTAGCGGGGGGTACGAGCAGTACTTC. V usage is TRBV6-5 and J usage is TRBJ2-7, with 12 bases fitting TRBD2. The J segment lost 4 bases and the V segment lost 8 bases, leaving 6 bases of the junction unmatched. Germline CDR1 MNHEY, CDR2 SVGAGI. This CDR3 is built from 14 residues.

The chain uses TRBV2 and TRBJ1-5; D is unclear. V was shortened by 1 base and J by 8 bases, with 12 bases between the two germline ends. Germline V gene sequence: CDR1 SNHLY, CDR2 FYNNEI. The CDR3 totals 14 residues. CDR3: CASSEVPGGEPQHF. The CDR3 DNA sequence: TGTGCCAGCAGTGAAGTTCCGGGCGGAGAGCCCCAGCATTTT.

The CDR3 loop reads CASSQGGLGSNTEAFF. In DNA, the CDR3 is TGCGCCAGCAGCCAAGGAGGGTTGGGGTCGAACACTGAAGCTTTCTTT. V is TRBV4-1 and J is TRBJ1-1; no firm D call. The V and J ends lost 1 base and 1 base respectively, with 13 bases between them. This CDR3 is 16 amino acids long. Germline V gene sequence: CDR1 MGHRA, CDR2 YSYEKL.

V and J are TRBV5-1 and TRBJ1-4; D might be TRBD1 (6 bases). The CDR3 loop spans 15 amino acids. Germline values: CDR1 SGHRS, CDR2 YFSETQ. Trimming took off 0 bases at V and 8 bases at J, with 14 bases between the two ends. The CDR3 is CASSLAQGSGEKLFF. The CDR3 DNA is TGCGCCAGCAGCTTGGCCCAGGGGAGTGGCGAAAAACTGTTTTTT.

The chain carries TRBV11-2 and TRBJ1-2; 7 bases align to TRBD1. The germline CDR1 and CDR2 sequences are SGHAT and FQNNGV. The V gene end was trimmed by 5 bases and the J gene end by 8 bases; junction bases not matched to a gene: 2. The CDR3 totals 11 residues. DNA for the CDR3: TGTGCCAGCAGCACGGACAGGGGCTACACCTTC. Encoded protein: CASSTDRGYTF. The full variable domain, its missing parts supplied by reference TRBV11-2 and TRBJ1-2, is EAGVAQSPRYKIIEKRQSVAFWCNPISGHATLYWYQQILGQGPKLLIQFQNNGVVDDSQLPKDRFSAERLKGVDSTLKIQPAKLEDSAVYLCASSTDRGYTFGSGTRLTVV.

The chain recombines TRBV5-4 with TRBJ2-5; a possible D gene is TRBD2 (6 bases). Germline V lookup: CDR1 SGHNT, CDR2 YYREEE (reference sequence). The CDR3 loop spans 12 amino acids. Trimming took 4 bases from V and 5 from J, leaving 9 bases between them. The CDR3 is CASSGGTETQYF. The CDR3 DNA is TGTGCCAGCAGCGGGGGGACCGAGACCCAGTACTTC. Variable domain in full (rest from reference TRBV5-4 and TRBJ2-5): ETGVTQSPTHLIKTRGQQVTLRCSSQSGHNTVSWYQQALGQGPQFIFQYYREEENGRGNFPPRFSGLQFPNYSSELNVNALELDDSALYLCASSGGTETQYFGPGTRLLVL.

The chain joins TRBV15 to TRBJ1-1, with D possibly being TRBD1 (5 bases). The CDR3 totals 15 residues. V dropped 1 base and J dropped 11 bases, with 20 bases sitting between them. Looked up from germline, CDR1 is LNHNV and CDR2 is YYDKDF (reference sequence). Here the CDR3 reads CATSRGGASRSRAFF. The CDR3 region has the DNA TGTGCCACCAGCAGAGGGGGCGCGTCTCGTTCCAGGGCTTTCTTT.

The chain carries TRBV6-2 or TRBV6-3 and TRBJ2-1; D perhaps matches TRBD1 (6 bases). CDR3 length: 14 residues. V lost 0 bases to trimming and J lost 7 bases, with 10 bases between them. CDR1 and CDR2 from the germline V gene are MNHEY and SVGEGT. CDR3 in amino acids: CASSYSGHGNEQFF. CDR3 nucleotide sequence: TGTGCCAGCAGTTACTCGGGACATGGAAATGAGCAGTTCTTC.